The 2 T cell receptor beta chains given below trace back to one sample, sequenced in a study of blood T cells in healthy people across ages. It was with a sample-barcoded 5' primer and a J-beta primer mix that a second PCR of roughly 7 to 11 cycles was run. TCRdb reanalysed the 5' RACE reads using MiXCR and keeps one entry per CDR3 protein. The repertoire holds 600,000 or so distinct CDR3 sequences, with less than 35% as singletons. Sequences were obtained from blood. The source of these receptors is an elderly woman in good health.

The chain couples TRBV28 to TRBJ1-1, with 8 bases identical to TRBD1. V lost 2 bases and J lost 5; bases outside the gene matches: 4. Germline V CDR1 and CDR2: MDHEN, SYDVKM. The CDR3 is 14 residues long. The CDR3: CASSLQGAKTEAFF. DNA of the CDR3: TGTGCCAGCAGTTTACAGGGGGCTAAAACTGAAGCTTTCTTT.

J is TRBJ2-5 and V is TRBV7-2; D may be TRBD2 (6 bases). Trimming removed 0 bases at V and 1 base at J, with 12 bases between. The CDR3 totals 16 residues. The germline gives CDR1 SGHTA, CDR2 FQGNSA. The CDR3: CASSLAVAVRQETQYF. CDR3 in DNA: TGTGCCAGCAGCTTAGCCGTAGCGGTGCGCCAAGAGACCCAGTACTTC. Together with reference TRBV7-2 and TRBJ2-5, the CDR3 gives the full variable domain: GAGVSQSPSNKVTEKGKDVELRCDPISGHTALYWYRQSLGQGLEFLIYFQGNSAPDKSGLPSDRFSAERTGGSVSTLTIQRTQQEDSAVYLCASSLAVAVRQETQYFGPGTRLLVL.